The present entry profiles one T cell receptor (beta chain) with its context. The sample originates from a study of cytomegalovirus exposure and HLA in healthy donors. The PCR was carried out with 60 Vbeta primers and 13 Jbeta primers. The data were produced by immunoSEQ multiplex PCR, yet TCRdb's version contains in-frame clones alone and is incomplete. The table records over 150,000 clones, roughly 83% of them present only once. The germline V gene encodes CDR1 GTSNPN and CDR2 SVGIG (reference sequence). Trimming shortened V by 4 bases and J by 5 bases, and 12 bases separated the two germline ends. CDR3 size: 12 residues.

This receptor was taken from a man aged 25 to 45 in good health and CMV-seropositive. The chain is built from TRBV30 and TRBJ2-7, with no clear D. Sequences were obtained from PBMCs. CDR3 loop: CAWTRSGNEQYF. The DNA of the CDR3 is TGTGCCTGGACTCGTTCGGGTAACGAGCAGTACTTC.